These 5 T cell receptor beta chains came from one sample sequenced in a study of T cell clones after liver transplantation. Data came from immunoSEQ multiplex PCR; TCRdb stores just in-frame clones and leaves some out. This sample has more than 95,000 clones; roughly four fifths occur once, and the top ten carry 2.5% to 3%. Specimen: CD4+ T cells from blood, collected 45 to 50 months after liver transplant. These receptors were collected from a human patient who received a liver transplant. Some of the T cells might come from the graft donor.

This clone was detected once. The genes are TRBV6-5 and TRBJ2-7; 8 nucleotides match TRBD1. The V gene's germline CDR1 is MNHEY and CDR2 SVGAGI. The CDR3 loop spans 16 amino acids. V was pared by 4 bases and J by 3 bases, with 11 bases of the junction left unmatched. The DNA of the CDR3 is TGTGCCAGCAGTTTCGATCCAGGGGGCTCTTACTACGAGCAGTACTTC. Translation: CASSFDPGGSYYEQYF.

The V gene is TRBV18, the J gene TRBJ1-6, with D possibly TRBD1 on 6 matching bases. V gave up 2 bases and J gave up 7 bases, with 15 bases separating them. The CDR3 length is 16 residues. From germline, CDR1 is KGHSH and CDR2 LQKENI. Written as DNA, the CDR3 is TGTGCCAGCTCACCAGACGCCGGGACACTCAATTCACCCCTCCACTTT. It codes for CASSPDAGTLNSPLHF. Combining the CDR3 with reference TRBV18 and TRBJ1-6 gives the whole variable domain NAGVMQNPRHLVRRRGQEARLRCSPMKGHSHVYWYRQLPEEGLKFMVYLQKENIIDESGMPKERFSAEFPKEGPSILRIQQVVRGDSAAYFCASSPDAGTLNSPLHFGNGTRLTVT.

The CDR3 sequence: CAWSVLVGKAEQFF. The CDR3 bases are TGTGCCTGGAGTGTACTAGTTGGTAAAGCTGAGCAGTTCTTC. The chain employs TRBV30 and TRBJ2-1; a weak D match, TRBD2 (5 bases). CDR1 is GTSNPN and CDR2 is SVGIG in the germline V gene (reference sequence). CDR3 length equals 14 residues. V lost 0 bases and J 9 bases, leaving 15 bases between the germline ends. The complete variable domain, with remaining parts taken from reference TRBV30 and TRBJ2-1, reads SQTIHQWPATLVQPVGSPLSLECTVEGTSNPNLYWYRQAAGRGLQLLFYSVGIGQISSEVPQNLSASRPQDRQFILSSKKLLLSDSGFYLCAWSVLVGKAEQFFGPGTRLTVL.

This clone appeared a single time. V is TRBV6-1 and J is TRBJ1-5; D unclear. The CDR3 consists of 15 residues. The V gene lost 3 bases and the J gene lost 6 bases, with 15 bases spanning the gap. Per the germline V gene, CDR1 is MNHNS and CDR2 is SASEGT. This chain's CDR3 is CASSEIRAQGQPQHF. The CDR3 region has the DNA TGTGCCAGCAGTGAGATTAGGGCGCAAGGTCAGCCCCAGCATTTT.

V gene TRBV9 combines with J gene TRBJ2-5; tentatively, D is TRBD1 (5 bases). The CDR3 runs to 13 residues. Germline V gene data show CDR1 as SGDLS and CDR2 as YYNGEE. Trimming shortened V by 6 bases and J by 3 bases, and 12 bases separated the two germline ends. CDR3 nucleotides: TGTGCCAGCACCACCCGACAGAAAGAGACCCAGTACTTC. The encoded protein is CASTTRQKETQYF.